The next 28 T cell receptor beta chains were all read from a single sample in a study of blood T cell repertoires in COVID-19. Sequenced by immunoSEQ multiplex PCR; TCRdb stores in-frame clones only, minus some. This sample has about 120,000 clones, with approximately 90% found just once. Material: peripheral blood. The receptors come from a human donor with active COVID-19. The donor label of this sample is uncertain.

The genes are TRBV4-1 and TRBJ1-6, with a possible D match to TRBD1 (6 bases). Trimming cost V 0 bases and J 6 bases, with 15 bases left between them. In germline, CDR1 is MGHRA, CDR2 YSYEKL. There are 17 residues in the CDR3. The CDR3 reads CASSQEPLTGPNSPLHF. The CDR3 DNA reads as TGCGCCAGCAGCCAAGAACCGCTGACAGGACCTAATTCACCCCTCCACTTT.

This clone is a singleton in its sample. This chain connects TRBV7-2 to TRBJ2-1; 8 positions agree with TRBD1. The J segment lost 0 bases and the V segment lost 4 bases, leaving 2 bases of the junction unmatched. Germline CDR1 reads SGHTA; CDR2 reads FQGNSA. The CDR3 sequence is 15 residues long. The CDR3 sequence is CASSSDRASYNEQFF. The CDR3, as DNA: TGTGCCAGCAGCTCGGACAGGGCCTCCTACAATGAGCAGTTCTTC.

The V gene is TRBV5-1, the J gene TRBJ2-7; D may be TRBD1 (6 bases). The V gene lost 5 bases and the J gene lost 7 bases, with 16 bases spanning the gap. The CDR3 loop spans 13 amino acids. The germline V gene has CDR1 SGHRS and CDR2 YFSETQ. The CDR3 spells CASSLLGAEEQYF. The CDR3 DNA sequence: TGCGCCAGCAGTCTCCTGGGGGCGGAAGAGCAGTACTTC.

The chain recombines TRBV4-1 with TRBJ2-7, with a possible D match to TRBD2 (5 bases). The V and J ends lost 0 bases and 3 bases respectively, with 12 bases between them. This CDR3 has 15 amino acids. Germline CDR1 reads MGHRA; CDR2 reads YSYEKL. CDR3 amino acids: CASSQDPATSYEQYF. The CDR3 nucleotides read TGCGCCAGCAGCCAAGATCCAGCCACTAGCTACGAGCAGTACTTC.

The chain couples TRBV5-4 to TRBJ2-7; D is perhaps TRBD2 (6 bases). The CDR3 sequence is 15 residues long. CDR1 and CDR2 (germline): SGHNT, YYREEE (reference sequence). V gave up 3 bases and J gave up 0 bases, with 13 bases separating them. Here the CDR3 DNA reads TGTGCCAGCAGCTGGGGGGACGGGTTCTCCTACGAGCAGTACTTC. It codes for CASSWGDGFSYEQYF.

The chain recombines TRBV7-9 with TRBJ2-1, with a possible D match to TRBD1 (5 bases). The CDR3 runs 16 residues. V dropped 0 bases and J dropped 4 bases, with 13 bases sitting between them. Germline-derived CDR1 and CDR2 are SEHNR and FQNEAQ (reference sequence). In nucleotides, the CDR3 is TGTGCCAGCAGCTTAGCGGTAGGAGCAGGGTACAATGAGCAGTTCTTC. As protein: CASSLAVGAGYNEQFF.

V gene TRBV7-2 combines with J gene TRBJ1-5, with a tentative D call TRBD1 (5 bases). The CDR3 runs 14 residues. Germline CDR1 SGHTA, CDR2 FQGNSA. Deletions cut 5 bases from V and 0 bases from J, with 8 bases between. The chain's CDR3 is CASSRDFSNQPQHF. The CDR3, as DNA: TGTGCCAGCAGCCGGGACTTTAGCAATCAGCCCCAGCATTTT.

The table lists this clone with a count of one. The gene calls are TRBV7-2 and TRBJ2-4; 9 positions match TRBD1. The CDR3 runs 17 residues. V dropped 2 bases and J dropped 1; count of bases not matched to a gene: 6. Looked up from germline, CDR1 is SGHTA and CDR2 is FQGNSA. CDR3 in amino acids: CASSLQGTGFAKNIQYF. The DNA of the CDR3 is TGTGCCAGCAGCTTACAAGGGACAGGGTTTGCCAAAAACATTCAGTACTTC.

The chain is built from TRBV5-1 and TRBJ2-3; 9 bases match TRBD1. The J segment lost 1 base and the V segment lost 4 bases, leaving 4 bases of the junction unmatched. The CDR3 sequence is 15 residues long. Germline values: CDR1 SGHRS, CDR2 YFSETQ. This CDR3 reads CASSPRDRGTDTQYF. DNA of the CDR3: TGCGCCAGCAGCCCCCGGGACAGGGGCACAGATACGCAGTATTTT. The entire variable domain, with the rest obtained from reference TRBV5-1 and TRBJ2-3, is as follows: KAGVTQTPRYLIKTRGQQVTLSCSPISGHRSVSWYQQTPGQGLQFLFEYFSETQRNKGNFPGRFSGRQFSNSRSEMNVSTLELGDSALYLCASSPRDRGTDTQYFGPGTRLTVL.

The chain is built from TRBV21-1 and TRBJ2-4; TRBD2 reflects the table's D call only, with no check against the DNA. TRBV21-1 is an annotated pseudogene. The CDR3 is 17 amino acids. This CDR3 reads CASSKSGGDLAKNIQYF. The CDR3 bases are TGTGCCAGCAGCAAGAGCGGAGGAGACCTAGCCAAAAACATTCAGTACTTC.

The chain combines TRBV7-2 with TRBJ2-7, with TRBD2 matching over 9 bases. The trim removed 4 bases at V and 2 bases at J, leaving 6 bases unmatched. Germline loops: CDR1 SGHTA, CDR2 FQGNSA. This CDR3 has 15 residues. The CDR3 spells CASSSQAGGPYEQYF. CDR3 coding DNA: TGTGCCAGCAGCTCACAAGCGGGGGGCCCCTACGAGCAGTACTTC.

The genes are TRBV27 and TRBJ1-1; 7 bases map to TRBD1. Losses at the gene ends were 4 bases for V and 4 bases for J; bases not matched to a gene: 3. The germline CDR1 and CDR2 sequences are MNHEY and SMNVEV (reference sequence). The CDR3 covers 13 residues. The CDR3 sequence: CASSSTGATEAFF. Here the CDR3 DNA reads TGTGCCAGCAGTTCAACAGGGGCCACTGAAGCTTTCTTT.

This rearrangement joins TRBV15 to TRBJ2-2; 11 nucleotides line up with TRBD2. Germline CDR1 LNHNV, CDR2 YYDKDF (reference sequence). Germline trimming cut 2 bases from V and 4 bases from J; bases unmatched to any gene: 3. The CDR3 has 16 residues. The CDR3 nucleotides are TGTGCCACCAGCAGACCCGGGACTAGCGGCACCGGGGAGCTGTTTTTT. This codes for CATSRPGTSGTGELFF.

The chain employs TRBV5-4 and TRBJ1-1, with TRBD1 matching over 8 bases. Germline-derived CDR1 and CDR2 are SGHNT and YYREEE (reference sequence). V lost 4 bases and J lost 12; bases outside the gene matches: 14. This CDR3 region has 14 residues. The CDR3 DNA is TGTGCCAGCAGCGGGACAGGACCTGGTCTTGGAACTTTCTTT. Translation gives CASSGTGPGLGTFF.

This chain connects TRBV9 to TRBJ2-2; D possibly corresponds to TRBD1 (6 bases). The CDR3 consists of 16 residues. Germline CDR1 is SGDLS and CDR2 is YYNGEE. Trimming cost V 0 bases and J 1 base, with 10 bases left between them. The DNA of the CDR3 is TGTGCCAGCAGCGTAGGCCCACAGGGGAACACCGGGGAGCTGTTTTTT. This sequence encodes CASSVGPQGNTGELFF. Full variable domain (missing parts from reference TRBV9 and TRBJ2-2): DSGVTQTPKHLITATGQRVTLRCSPRSGDLSVYWYQQSLDQGLQFLIQYYNGEERAKGNILERFSAQQFPDLHSELNLSSLELGDSALYFCASSVGPQGNTGELFFGEGSRLTVL.

This chain uses TRBV19 with TRBJ1-2; TRBD1 agrees at 7 bases. The V segment lost 6 bases and the J segment 0 bases; nucleotides outside the gene matches: 4. Germline-derived CDR1 and CDR2 are LNHDA and SQIVND (reference sequence). The CDR3 totals 14 residues. CDR3 protein: CASSRTGTNYGYTF. CDR3 nucleotide sequence: TGTGCCAGTAGCAGGACAGGTACTAACTATGGCTACACCTTC.

This sequence joins TRBV7-2 and TRBJ2-1; 8 bases line up with TRBD1. In germline, CDR1 is SGHTA, CDR2 FQGNSA. Losses at the gene ends were 5 bases for V and 5 bases for J; bases not matched to a gene: 8. The CDR3 length is 15 residues. The CDR3 sequence: CASSKDRGWNNEQFF. Written as DNA, the CDR3 is TGTGCCAGCAGCAAAGACAGGGGCTGGAACAATGAGCAGTTCTTC.

This clone has only one observation. The chain recombines TRBV3-1 (or the pseudogene TRBV3-2) with TRBJ2-7, with 8 bases fitting TRBD2. The germline gives CDR1 LGHDT, CDR2 YNNKEL (reference sequence). Losses at the gene ends were 4 bases for V and 2 bases for J; bases not matched to a gene: 4. The CDR3 runs to 14 residues. CDR3 sequence (DNA): TGTGCCAGCAGCCCACGGGGGGGCCCCTACGAGCAGTACTTC. Translation: CASSPRGGPYEQYF.

The V call is TRBV19, the J call TRBJ2-1; D is undetermined. The germline V gene encodes CDR1 LNHDA and CDR2 SQIVND (reference sequence). The length of the CDR3 is 13 residues. V gave up 3 bases and J gave up 3 bases, with 6 bases separating them. The CDR3 nucleotides are TGTGCCAGTAGTATTTCTAGCTACAATGAGCAGTTCTTC. Its protein product is CASSISSYNEQFF.

With regard to this clone: The junction differs from germline at one of its ends, possibly a read error. This sequence joins TRBV2 and TRBJ2-2; tentative D call: TRBD2 (5 bases). Germline V gene sequence: CDR1 SNHLY, CDR2 FYNNEI. The CDR3 length is 14 residues. DNA for the CDR3: TGTGCCAGCAGGGGTATAGCGAATACCGGGGAGCTGTTTTTT. Protein: CASRGIANTGELFF. Complete variable domain (other parts from reference TRBV2 and TRBJ2-2): EPEVTQTPSHQVTQMGQEVILRCVPISNHLYFYWYRQILGQKVEFLVSFYNNEISEKSEIFDDQFSVERPDGSNFTLKIRSTKLEDSAMYFCASRGIANTGELFFGEGSRLTVL.

V usage is TRBV5-1 and J usage is TRBJ1-1, with 8 bases that match TRBD1. With 4 bases clipped from V and 6 bases from J, the junction kept 14 bases outside the gene matches. The CDR3 contains 16 residues. The V gene's germline CDR1 is SGHRS and CDR2 YFSETQ. As DNA, the CDR3 is TGCGCCAGCAGCAAAGACCCAGGGGGCTCTCTCTCTGAAGCTTTCTTT. It is translated as CASSKDPGGSLSEAFF.

This sequence joins TRBV19 and TRBJ2-7; 9 positions match TRBD1. Germline CDR1 LNHDA, CDR2 SQIVND (reference sequence). Trimming took 5 bases from V and 3 from J; bases not matched to a gene: 8. This CDR3 is 15 amino acids long. The DNA for the CDR3 is TGTGCCAGTAGTGCAGCCGGGACAGGGATCTACGAGCAGTACTTC. Its protein product is CASSAAGTGIYEQYF.

This chain links TRBV27 with TRBJ2-2; a possible D gene is TRBD1 (5 bases). Germline V gene data show CDR1 as MNHEY and CDR2 as SMNVEV (reference sequence). The CDR3 runs to 15 residues. Trimming pared 7 bases from V and 0 bases from J, leaving 12 bases between. The CDR3 loop reads CASKQATTNTGELFF. CDR3 nucleotides: TGTGCCAGCAAACAGGCCACAACGAACACCGGGGAGCTGTTTTTT.

The rearrangement uses TRBV24-1 and TRBJ2-7; 9 positions agree with TRBD1. V shed 3 bases, J shed 3 bases, and the junction held 5 bases outside the gene matches. Germline lookup yields CDR1 KGHDR and CDR2 SFDVKD. The length of the CDR3 is 15 residues. The CDR3, as DNA: TGTGCCACCAGTGATCCCGGGACAGGGTACTACGAGCAGTACTTC. Translating it yields CATSDPGTGYYEQYF.

This clone appeared a few times. The rearrangement joins TRBV5-4 to TRBJ2-1; 9 bases align to TRBD1. V trimming: 3 bases; J trimming: 7 bases; junction bases outside the gene matches: 8. Germline assignment: CDR1 SGHNT and CDR2 YYREEE (reference sequence). This CDR3 has 15 residues. CDR3 nucleotides: TGTGCCAGCAGCTCACCGGGACAGGGAGAAAATGAGCAGTTCTTC. Translation: CASSSPGQGENEQFF.

The V call is TRBV6-1, the J call TRBJ1-5, with D unclear. The CDR3 contains 15 residues. Trimming pared 1 base from V and 4 bases from J, leaving 11 bases between. The V gene's germline CDR1 is MNHNS and CDR2 SASEGT. In nucleotides, the CDR3 is TGTGCCAGCAGTGAAGATGAGTCGGGAAATCAGCCCCAGCATTTT. Translated: CASSEDESGNQPQHF.

V is TRBV18 and J is TRBJ1-1; the D gene is possibly TRBD1 (5 bases). Germline V gives CDR1 KGHSH, CDR2 LQKENI. Trimming stripped 2 bases from V and 8 bases from J, with 15 bases between. The CDR3 contains 14 residues. The CDR3 bases are TGTGCCAGCTCACCATATCAGGCGGGGGGGGAAGCTTTCTTT. Translated: CASSPYQAGGEAFF. The full variable domain, with the rest looked up from reference TRBV18 and TRBJ1-1, is NAGVMQNPRHLVRRRGQEARLRCSPMKGHSHVYWYRQLPEEGLKFMVYLQKENIIDESGMPKERFSAEFPKEGPSILRIQQVVRGDSAAYFCASSPYQAGGEAFFGQGTRLTVV.

The chain uses TRBV11-2 and TRBJ2-3; D possibly corresponds to TRBD2 (5 bases). The V end lost 1 base, the J end lost 4 bases, and 18 bases lay between the germline ends. Germline V gene data show CDR1 as SGHAT and CDR2 as FQNNGV. The length of the CDR3 is 17 residues. In DNA form, the CDR3 reads TGTGCCAGCAGCTTAGTCTCATTGGCGGGTTGGTCAGATACGCAGTATTTT. Translation gives CASSLVSLAGWSDTQYF.